Each of the 25 T cell receptor beta chains below was sequenced from the same sample in a study of tumor and adjacent non-tumor tissue in lung cancer. A modified ARM-PCR protocol with three rounds of nested PCR amplified TCRbeta. TCRdb re-called the multiplex PCR reads with MiXCR, one entry per CDR3 protein. The profile covers 98,000 or so distinct CDR3 sequences, with about 80% appearing a single time and around 30% taken by the ten largest. The template was RNA from unsorted bulk tissue. More than 3 cm separated this lung sample from the edge of the tumor. Sequencing was done on a sample of distant non-tumor lung tissue. The source of these receptors is a man aged 55 to 70 with small cell lung cancer.

A remark on this clonotype: The junction and the germline gene differ at one end; a read error may be behind it. The genes are TRBV11-2 and TRBJ2-4; 7 bases are shared with TRBD1. Germline V lookup: CDR1 SGHAT, CDR2 FQNNGV. The CDR3 consists of 15 residues. CDR3 region: CASSLDRGGTAIQYF. CDR3 coding DNA: TGTGCCAGCAGCTTAGATCGAGGGGGCACAGCCATTCAGTATTTC.

This clonotype was seen only once. The CDR3 does not close with the conserved phenylalanine or tryptophan, likely indicating a read error. The limits of the CDR3 on the DNA are not certain, so only TCRdb's listed CDR3 is given. This chain's CDR3 is CASSGYTLTVALYGHTS. The rearrangement links TRBV6-1 to TRBJ1-2. Including both end residues, the CDR3 is 17 amino acids long. Per the germline V gene, CDR1 is MNHNS and CDR2 is SASEGT.

Notes on this clonotype: An end of the junction does not agree with germline; a read error may underlie this. V gene TRBV7-6 combines with J gene TRBJ1-5, with D possibly being TRBD1 (6 bases). The CDR3 length is 13 residues. The germline V gene encodes CDR1 SGHVS and CDR2 FNYEAQ. The CDR3 spells CARSLAGDQPQHF. The CDR3 DNA sequence: TGTGCCAGAAGCTTAGCAGGGGATCAGCCCCAGCACTTT.

A note on this clonotype: This may come from a read error, since a much larger clone is one base off. J is TRBJ2-3 and V is TRBV7-9; 7 positions agree with TRBD2. The length of the CDR3 is 15 residues. In germline, CDR1 is SEHNR, CDR2 FQNEAQ (reference sequence). The CDR3 loop is CASSLAGGPGDMQYF. The CDR3 nucleotides read TGTGCCAGCAGCTTAGCGGGAGGGCCGGGAGATATGCAGTATTTT. The variable domain in full, with the rest retrieved from reference TRBV7-9 and TRBJ2-3, is DTGVSQNPRHKITKRGQNVTFRCDPISEHNRLYWYRQTLGQGPEFLTYFQNEAQLEKSRLLSDRFSAERPKGSFSTLEIQRTEQGDSAMYLCASSLAGGPGDMQYFGPGTRLTVL.

About this clonotype: Mismatch with germline at one junction end may stem from a read error. The J gene is TRBJ2-1, the V gene TRBV6-5; the D gene could be TRBD1 or TRBD2 (5 bases each). Germline-derived CDR1 and CDR2 are MNHEY and SVGAGI. This CDR3 has 15 residues. Here the CDR3 DNA reads TGTGCCAACAGTTACTCTAGGGGAGTGGGTAGTGAGCAGTTCTTC. Its protein is CANSYSRGVGSEQFF.

About this clonotype: This CDR3 fails to terminate in the conserved phenylalanine or tryptophan, so it likely reflects a read error. The chain couples TRBV12-3 or TRBV12-4 to TRBJ2-1, with 7 bases identical to TRBD2. The CDR3 contains 15 residues. The V segment lost 7 bases and the J segment 6 bases; nucleotides outside the gene matches: 12. The CDR3 is CASNPTSWGFNEQFL. CDR3 coding DNA: TGTGCCAGCAATCCGACTAGCTGGGGGTTCAATGAGCAGTTCTTA.

Comments on this clonotype: One junction end disagrees with the germline gene, perhaps due to a read error. This chain links TRBV29-1 with TRBJ2-3; D is uncertain. The CDR3 sequence is 12 residues long. Germline V CDR1 and CDR2: SQVTM, ANQGSEA. The DNA of the CDR3 is TGCAGCGCTGAGATTTCCACAGATACGCAATATTTT. Its translation: CSAEISTDTQYF.

The genes are TRBV12-3 or TRBV12-4 and TRBJ2-1; no reliable D call. CDR3 length: 12 amino acids. Trimming pared 9 bases from V and 10 bases from J, leaving 16 bases between. CDR3 loop: CASSHTVVEQFF. CDR3 coding DNA: TGTGCCAGTAGTCACACGGTTGTAGAGCAGTTCTTC.

In regard to this clonotype: A much larger clone differs by one base, so this may be a read error. J is TRBJ1-6 and V is TRBV20-1, with 9 nucleotides matching TRBD1. The germline V gene encodes CDR1 DFQATT and CDR2 SNEGSKA (reference sequence). The J segment lost 8 bases and the V segment lost 3 bases, leaving 8 bases of the junction unmatched. This CDR3 region has 15 residues. CDR3 DNA: TGCAGTGCTAGTAGCCGGGACAGGGAAGATTCACCCCTCCACTTT. It codes for CSASSRDREDSPLHF.

In regard to this clonotype: The junction shows a germline mismatch at one end, possibly a read error. In nucleotides, the CDR3 is TGTGCTAGCAGCCCCGGACTAGTGGAAAACTCAGATACGCAGTATTTT. It encodes CASSPGLVENSDTQYF. The J gene is TRBJ2-3, the V gene TRBV6-6, with TRBD2 matching 7 bases. Per the germline V gene, CDR1 is MNHNY and CDR2 is SVGAGI (reference sequence). The CDR3 spans 16 residues.

About this clonotype itself: Because the CDR3 is missing its conserved closing phenylalanine or tryptophan, this is likely a read error. The chain links TRBV6-2 or TRBV6-3 to TRBJ2-1, with D uncertain. CDR1 and CDR2 from the germline V gene are MNHEY and SVGEGT. The CDR3 spans 15 residues. V was pared by 7 bases and J by 7 bases, with 20 bases between. CDR3 sequence (DNA): TGTGCCAGCACCGACCTTAGAGGAGTCCAAAATGAGCAGTTCTTA. Its translation is CASTDLRGVQNEQFL.

This clonotype showed up just a few times. Relative to the germline gene, one junction end is altered; a read error may explain this. The chain uses TRBV20-1 and TRBJ1-2; no reliable D call. The CDR3 sequence is 11 residues long. The germline V gene encodes CDR1 DFQATT and CDR2 SNEGSKA (reference sequence). The CDR3 region is CSAKIDYGYIF. CDR3 in DNA: TGCAGTGCTAAAATCGACTATGGTTACATCTTC.

This clonotype was seen a handful of times. This chain connects TRBV20-1 to TRBJ2-1; 15 bases line up with TRBD2. Trimming cost V 5 bases and J 1 base; bases outside gene matches: 18. Germline CDR1 reads DFQATT; CDR2 reads SNEGSKA (reference sequence). This CDR3 comprises 21 residues. The CDR3 DNA reads TGCAGTGCTCACATCAGACCTAATGGGACTAGCGGGAGGATTTCCTACAATGAGCAGTTCTTC. Its translation is CSAHIRPNGTSGRISYNEQFF.

A remark on this clonotype: A junction boundary mismatches the germline segment, possibly from a read error. The chain employs TRBV29-1 and TRBJ2-1; D is unclear. Germline CDR1 and CDR2: SQVTM and ANQGSEA. The CDR3 consists of 13 residues. CDR3 DNA sequence: TGCAGCGCCCGATCGAGTTCCTACAATGAGCAGTCCTTC. Encoded protein: CSARSSSYNEQSF.

Points on this clonotype: Lacking the conserved final phenylalanine or tryptophan, this CDR3 likely reflects a read error. The chain has TRBV12-3 or TRBV12-4 and TRBJ2-5; 7 nucleotides align to TRBD2. The J segment lost 7 bases and the V segment lost 5 bases, leaving 10 bases of the junction unmatched. The CDR3 has 14 amino acids. CDR3: CASSPGTSGGTQYL. CDR3 sequence (DNA): TGTGCCAGCAGTCCCGGGACCTCGGGAGGGACCCAGTACTTA.

The chain couples TRBV6-1 to TRBJ1-1; D perhaps matches TRBD1 (5 bases). CDR3 length: 15 amino acids. Germline CDR1 reads MNHNS; CDR2 reads SASEGT. Trimming stripped 4 bases from V and 4 bases from J, with 16 bases between. CDR3: CASSGGLVVSTEAFF. The CDR3 nucleotides are TGTGCCAGCAGTGGGGGGTTAGTGGTGAGCACTGAAGCTTTCTTT.

As regards this clonotype: The junction departs from the called germline gene at one end, perhaps through a read error. This rearrangement joins TRBV30 to TRBJ2-3; 7 positions agree with TRBD2. CDR1 is GTSNPN and CDR2 is SVGIG in the germline V gene (reference sequence). This CDR3 has 19 amino acids. CDR3 in amino acids: CAWSVLWGKGAGDKDTQYF. The CDR3 DNA follows: TGTGCCTGGAGTGTCCTGTGGGGGAAAGGGGCGGGAGATAAAGATACACAGTATTTT.

Note on this clonotype: Germline and junction disagree at one end, which may indicate a read error. The chain carries TRBV24-1 and TRBJ2-3; 7 bases agree with TRBD1. Germline-derived CDR1 and CDR2 are KGHDR and SFDVKD. This CDR3 region has 13 residues. The CDR3 reads CATNDDRTGTQYF. Here the CDR3 DNA reads TGTGCCACCAATGATGACAGGACAGGTACGCAGTATTTT.

For this clonotype: Possible read error: a much larger clone is one base away. The chain combines TRBV7-9 with TRBJ2-6; D gene uncertain. The V and J ends lost 5 bases and 4 bases respectively, with 12 bases between them. Germline V lookup: CDR1 SEHNR, CDR2 FQNEAQ (reference sequence). This CDR3 spans 15 amino acids. The CDR3 protein is CASSPARGGANVLTF. In DNA, the CDR3 is TGTGCCAGCAGCCCAGCACGAGGAGGGGCCAACGTCCTGACTTTC.

On this clonotype: Here the CDR3 omits its conserved ending phenylalanine or tryptophan, so a read error is the likely source. The V gene is TRBV18, the J gene TRBJ2-1; D is undetermined. Germline CDR1 and CDR2: KGHSH and LQKENI. The CDR3 spans 13 residues. The ends were cut back, 6 bases at V and 7 bases at J, with 13 bases in the middle. This CDR3 is CASSLLSENEQFL. The CDR3, as DNA: TGTGCCAGCTCCCTCCTCTCGGAAAATGAGCAGTTCCTC.

Comment on this clonotype: No conserved phenylalanine or tryptophan is present at the end of the CDR3, so a read error is the likely explanation. Here the CDR3 reads CSARAEWSAGGGESIDTQYL. The CDR3, as DNA: TGCAGTGCTAGAGCAGAATGGAGCGCGGGAGGGGGGGAAAGCATAGATACGCAGTATTTG. The genes are TRBV20-1 and TRBJ2-3, with 9 bases aligning to TRBD2. The CDR3 covers 20 residues. Per germline, CDR1 DFQATT and CDR2 SNEGSKA (reference sequence).

A word on this clonotype: Since a much larger clone is just one base distant, this may be a read error. V is TRBV20-1 and J is TRBJ1-2; D unclear. Looked up from germline, CDR1 is DFQATT and CDR2 is SNEGSKA (reference sequence). CDR3 size: 12 residues. CDR3 region: CSARDRGVGFTF. The CDR3 coding sequence is TGCAGTGCTAGAGATCGTGGGGTTGGCTTCACCTTC.

In this sample, this clonotype turned up many times. The V call is TRBV20-1, the J call TRBJ2-7; TRBD2 matches at 7 bases. Germline CDR1 DFQATT, CDR2 SNEGSKA (reference sequence). J lost 0 bases, V lost 0 bases, and 8 bases had no gene match. The CDR3 has 16 residues. This CDR3 reads CSARDLLAPSSYEQYF. CDR3 nucleotides: TGCAGTGCTAGAGACTTACTAGCGCCAAGCTCCTACGAGCAGTACTTC.

As for this clonotype: The conserved phenylalanine or tryptophan normally closing the CDR3 is absent here, so this likely arose from a read error. V and J are TRBV11-3 and TRBJ2-3; 15 nucleotides match TRBD2. Germline V CDR1 and CDR2: SGHNT, YENEEA. This CDR3 comprises 14 residues. CDR3 bases: TGTGCCAGCAGCCGGACTAGCGGGAGGGATACTCAGTATCTT. This translates into CASSRTSGRDTQYL.

This clonotype came up a few times. A much larger clone differs by one base, so this may be a read error. The chain employs TRBV12-3 or TRBV12-4 and TRBJ2-5; possibly TRBD1 for D (5 bases). There are 15 residues in the CDR3. CDR3 coding DNA: TGTCCCAGCAGCCCCGTAGCCCCCAGGGAAGAGACCCAGTACTTC. Its protein is CPSSPVAPREETQYF.